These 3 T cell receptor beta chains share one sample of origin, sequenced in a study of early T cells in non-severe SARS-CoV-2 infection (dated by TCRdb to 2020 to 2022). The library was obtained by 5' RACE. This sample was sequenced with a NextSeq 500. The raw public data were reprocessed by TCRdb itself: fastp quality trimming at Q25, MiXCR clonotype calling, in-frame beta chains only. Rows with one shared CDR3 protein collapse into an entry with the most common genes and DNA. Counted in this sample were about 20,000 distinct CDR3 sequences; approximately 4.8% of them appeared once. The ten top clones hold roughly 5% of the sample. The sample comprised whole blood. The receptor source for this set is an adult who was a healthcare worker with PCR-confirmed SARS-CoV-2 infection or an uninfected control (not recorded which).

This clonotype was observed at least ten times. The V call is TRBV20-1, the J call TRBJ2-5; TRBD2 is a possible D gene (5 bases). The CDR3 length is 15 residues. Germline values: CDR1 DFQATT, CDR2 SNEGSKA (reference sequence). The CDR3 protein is CRPGVGGRGQETQYF. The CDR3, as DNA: TGCAGGCCCGGGGTAGGAGGACGGGGCCAAGAGACCCAGTACTTC.

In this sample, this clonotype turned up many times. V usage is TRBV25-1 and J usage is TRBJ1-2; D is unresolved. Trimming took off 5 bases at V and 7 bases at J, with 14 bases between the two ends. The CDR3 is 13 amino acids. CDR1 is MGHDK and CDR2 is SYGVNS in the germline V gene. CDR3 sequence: CASSLYREGGYTF. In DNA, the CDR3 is TGTGCCAGCAGTCTTTACAGAGAAGGTGGCTACACCTTC.

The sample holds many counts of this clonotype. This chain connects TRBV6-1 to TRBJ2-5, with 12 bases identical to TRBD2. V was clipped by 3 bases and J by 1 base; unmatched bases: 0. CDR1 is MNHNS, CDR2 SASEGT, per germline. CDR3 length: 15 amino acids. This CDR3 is CASSETSGGQETQYF. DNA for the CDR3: TGTGCCAGCAGTGAGACTAGCGGGGGCCAAGAGACCCAGTACTTC.